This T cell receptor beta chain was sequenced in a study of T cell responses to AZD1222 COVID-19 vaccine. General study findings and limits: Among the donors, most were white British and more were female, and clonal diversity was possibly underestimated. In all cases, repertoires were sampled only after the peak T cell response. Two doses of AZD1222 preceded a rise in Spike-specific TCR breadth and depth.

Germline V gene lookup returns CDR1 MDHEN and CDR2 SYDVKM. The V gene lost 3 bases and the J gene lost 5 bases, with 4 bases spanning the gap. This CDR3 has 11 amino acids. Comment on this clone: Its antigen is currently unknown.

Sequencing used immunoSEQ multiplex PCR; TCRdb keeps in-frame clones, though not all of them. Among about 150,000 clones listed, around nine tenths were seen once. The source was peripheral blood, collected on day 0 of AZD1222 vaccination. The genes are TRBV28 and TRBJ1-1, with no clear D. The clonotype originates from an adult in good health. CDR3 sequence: CASSFWTEAFF. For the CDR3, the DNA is TGTGCCAGCAGTTTTTGGACTGAAGCTTTCTTT.